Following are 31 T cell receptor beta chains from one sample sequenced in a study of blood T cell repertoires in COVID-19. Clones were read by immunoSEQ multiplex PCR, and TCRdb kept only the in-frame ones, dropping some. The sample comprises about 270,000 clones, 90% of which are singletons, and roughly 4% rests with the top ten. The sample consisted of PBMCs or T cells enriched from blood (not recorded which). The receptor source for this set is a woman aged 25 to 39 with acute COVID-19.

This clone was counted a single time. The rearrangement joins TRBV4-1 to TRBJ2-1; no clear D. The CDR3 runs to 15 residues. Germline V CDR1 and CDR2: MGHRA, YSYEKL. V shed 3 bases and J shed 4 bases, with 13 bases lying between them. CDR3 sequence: CASSQSAALYNEQFF. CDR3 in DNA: TGCGCCAGCAGCCAGTCTGCTGCTCTATACAATGAGCAGTTCTTC.

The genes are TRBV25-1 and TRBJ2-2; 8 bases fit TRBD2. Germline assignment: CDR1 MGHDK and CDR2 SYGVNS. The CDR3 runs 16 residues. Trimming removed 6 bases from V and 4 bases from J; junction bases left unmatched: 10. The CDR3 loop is CASSRHGTRATGELFF. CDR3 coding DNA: TGTGCCAGCAGCCGTCACGGGACTAGGGCCACCGGGGAGCTGTTTTTT.

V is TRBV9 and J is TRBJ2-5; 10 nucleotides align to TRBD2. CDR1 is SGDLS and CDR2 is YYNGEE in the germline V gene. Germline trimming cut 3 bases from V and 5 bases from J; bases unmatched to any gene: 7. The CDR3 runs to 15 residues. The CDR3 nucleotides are TGTGCCAGCAGCGCCGGGACTAGCGTCAGGGAGACCCAGTACTTC. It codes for CASSAGTSVRETQYF.

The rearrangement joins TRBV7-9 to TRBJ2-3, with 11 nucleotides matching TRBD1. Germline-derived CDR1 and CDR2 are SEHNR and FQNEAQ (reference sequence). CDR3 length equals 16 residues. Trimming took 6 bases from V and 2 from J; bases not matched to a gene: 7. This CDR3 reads CASRYRTGGTTDTQYF. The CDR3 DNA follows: TGTGCCAGCAGGTATCGGACAGGGGGCACCACAGATACGCAGTATTTT.

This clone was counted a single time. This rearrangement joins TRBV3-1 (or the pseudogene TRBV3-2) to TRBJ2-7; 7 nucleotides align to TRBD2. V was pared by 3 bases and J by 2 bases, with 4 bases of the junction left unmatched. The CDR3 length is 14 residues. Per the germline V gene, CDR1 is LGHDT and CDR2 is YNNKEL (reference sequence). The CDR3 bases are TGTGCCAGCAGCCAGACTAGCATAGCCTACGAGCAGTACTTC. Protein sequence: CASSQTSIAYEQYF.

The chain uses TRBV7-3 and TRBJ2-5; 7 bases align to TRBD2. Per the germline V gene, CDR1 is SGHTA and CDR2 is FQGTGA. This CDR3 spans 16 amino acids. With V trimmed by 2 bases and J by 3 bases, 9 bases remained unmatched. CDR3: CASSLLMASGKETQYF. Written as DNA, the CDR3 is TGTGCCAGCAGCTTACTCATGGCTAGCGGTAAAGAGACCCAGTACTTC. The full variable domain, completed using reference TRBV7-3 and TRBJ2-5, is GAGVSQTPSNKVTEKGKYVELRCDPISGHTALYWYRQSLGQGPEFLIYFQGTGAADDSGLPNDRFFAVRPEGSVSTLKIQRTERGDSAVYLCASSLLMASGKETQYFGPGTRLLVL.

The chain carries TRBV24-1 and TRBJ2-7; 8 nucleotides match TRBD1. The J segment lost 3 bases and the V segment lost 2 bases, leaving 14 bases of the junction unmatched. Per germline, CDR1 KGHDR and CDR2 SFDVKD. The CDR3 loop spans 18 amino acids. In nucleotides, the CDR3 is TGTGCCACCAGTGATTCTTTTATGGACAGGGCTTGGTGCTACGAGCAGTACTTC. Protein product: CATSDSFMDRAWCYEQYF.

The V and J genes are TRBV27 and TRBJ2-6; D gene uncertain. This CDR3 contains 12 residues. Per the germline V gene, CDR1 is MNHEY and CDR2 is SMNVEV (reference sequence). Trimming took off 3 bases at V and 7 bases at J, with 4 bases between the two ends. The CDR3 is CASSFVANVLTF. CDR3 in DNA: TGTGCCAGCAGTTTTGTAGCCAACGTCCTGACTTTC.

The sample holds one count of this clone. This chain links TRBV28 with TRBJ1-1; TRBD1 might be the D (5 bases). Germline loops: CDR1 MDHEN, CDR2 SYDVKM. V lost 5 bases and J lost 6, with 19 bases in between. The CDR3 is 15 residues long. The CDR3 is CASSTIPGTSPEAFF. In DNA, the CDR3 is TGTGCCAGCAGTACAATTCCGGGGACTAGTCCTGAAGCTTTCTTT. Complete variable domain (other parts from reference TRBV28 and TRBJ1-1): DVKVTQSSRYLVKRTGEKVFLECVQDMDHENMFWYRQDPGLGLRLIYFSYDVKMKEKGDIPEGYSVSREKKERFSLILESASTNQTSMYLCASSTIPGTSPEAFFGQGTRLTVV.

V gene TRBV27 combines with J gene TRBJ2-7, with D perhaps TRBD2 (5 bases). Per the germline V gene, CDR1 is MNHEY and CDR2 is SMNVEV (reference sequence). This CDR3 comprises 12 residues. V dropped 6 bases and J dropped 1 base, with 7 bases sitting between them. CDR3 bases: TGTGCCAGCAGACGAGGGTCCTACGAGCAGTACTTC. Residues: CASRRGSYEQYF.

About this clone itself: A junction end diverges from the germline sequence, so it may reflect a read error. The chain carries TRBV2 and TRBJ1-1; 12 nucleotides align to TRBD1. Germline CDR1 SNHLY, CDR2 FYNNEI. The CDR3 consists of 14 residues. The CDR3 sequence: CASSESGTGGEIDF. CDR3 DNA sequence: TGTGCCAGCAGTGAGTCCGGGACAGGGGGCGAGATAGACTTT. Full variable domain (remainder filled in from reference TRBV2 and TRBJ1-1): EPEVTQTPSHQVTQMGQEVILRCVPISNHLYFYWYRQILGQKVEFLVSFYNNEISEKSEIFDDQFSVERPDGSNFTLKIRSTKLEDSAMYFCASSESGTGGEIDFGQGTRLTVV.

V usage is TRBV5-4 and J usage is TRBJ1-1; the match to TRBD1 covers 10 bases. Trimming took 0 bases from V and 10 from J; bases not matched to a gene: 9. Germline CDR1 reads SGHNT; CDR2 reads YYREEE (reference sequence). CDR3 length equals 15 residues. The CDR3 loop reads CASSLEGQGRGGAFF. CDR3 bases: TGTGCCAGCAGCTTGGAGGGACAGGGGCGTGGGGGAGCTTTCTTT.

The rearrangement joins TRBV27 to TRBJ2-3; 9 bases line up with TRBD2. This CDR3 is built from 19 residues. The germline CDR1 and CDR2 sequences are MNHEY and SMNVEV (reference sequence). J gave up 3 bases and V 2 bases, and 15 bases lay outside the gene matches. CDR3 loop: CASSLNGASGTRFTDTQYF. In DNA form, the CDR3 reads TGTGCCAGCAGTTTAAATGGGGCTAGCGGGACTCGGTTTACAGATACGCAGTATTTT.

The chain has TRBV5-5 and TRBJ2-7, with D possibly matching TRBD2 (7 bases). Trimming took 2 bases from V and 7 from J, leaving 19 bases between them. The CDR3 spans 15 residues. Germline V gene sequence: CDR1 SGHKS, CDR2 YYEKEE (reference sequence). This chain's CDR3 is CASSFWEGVGGEQYF. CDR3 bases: TGTGCCAGCAGCTTTTGGGAGGGGGTAGGAGGGGAGCAGTACTTC.

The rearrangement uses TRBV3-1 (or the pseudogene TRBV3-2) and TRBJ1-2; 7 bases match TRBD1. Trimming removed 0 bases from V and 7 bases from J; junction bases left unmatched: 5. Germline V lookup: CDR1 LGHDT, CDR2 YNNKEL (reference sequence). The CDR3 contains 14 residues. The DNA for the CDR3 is TGTGCCAGCAGCCAAGATGACAGGGTTGCTGGCTACACCTTC. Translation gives CASSQDDRVAGYTF.

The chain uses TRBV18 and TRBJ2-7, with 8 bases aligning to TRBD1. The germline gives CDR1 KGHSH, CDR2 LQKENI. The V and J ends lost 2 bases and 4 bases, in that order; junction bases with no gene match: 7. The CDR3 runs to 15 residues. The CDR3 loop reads CASSPRAGGMYEQYF. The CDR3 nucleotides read TGTGCCAGCTCACCAAGGGCAGGGGGCATGTACGAGCAGTACTTC.

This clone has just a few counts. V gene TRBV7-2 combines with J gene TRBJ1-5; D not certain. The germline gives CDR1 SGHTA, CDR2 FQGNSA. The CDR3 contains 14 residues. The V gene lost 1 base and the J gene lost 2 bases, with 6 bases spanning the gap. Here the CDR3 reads CASSLGTGNQPQHF. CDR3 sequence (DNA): TGTGCCAGCAGCTTAGGGACTGGCAATCAGCCCCAGCATTTT.

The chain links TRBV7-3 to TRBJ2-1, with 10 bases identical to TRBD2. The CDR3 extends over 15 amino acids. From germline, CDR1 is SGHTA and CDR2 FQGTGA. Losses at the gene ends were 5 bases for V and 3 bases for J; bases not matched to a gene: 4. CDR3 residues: CASSPSSGGYNEQFF. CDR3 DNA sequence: TGTGCCAGCAGCCCCTCTAGCGGGGGCTACAATGAGCAGTTCTTC.

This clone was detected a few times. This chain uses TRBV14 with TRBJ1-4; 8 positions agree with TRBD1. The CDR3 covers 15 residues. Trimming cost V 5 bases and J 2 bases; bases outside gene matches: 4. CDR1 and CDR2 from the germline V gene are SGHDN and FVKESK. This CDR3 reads CASSLRTGTNEKLFF. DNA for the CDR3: TGTGCCAGCAGCTTACGGACAGGGACTAATGAAAAACTGTTTTTT.

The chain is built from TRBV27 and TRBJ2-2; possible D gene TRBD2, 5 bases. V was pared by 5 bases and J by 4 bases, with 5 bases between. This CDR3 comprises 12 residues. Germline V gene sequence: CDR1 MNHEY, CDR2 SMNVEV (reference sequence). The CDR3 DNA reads TGTGCCAGCAGTGCGGGCACCGGGGAGCTGTTTTTT. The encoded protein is CASSAGTGELFF.

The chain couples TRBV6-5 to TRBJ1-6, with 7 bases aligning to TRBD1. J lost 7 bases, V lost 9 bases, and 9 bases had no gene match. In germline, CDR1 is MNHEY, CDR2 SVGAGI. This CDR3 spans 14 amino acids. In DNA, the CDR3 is TGTGCCAGTGGTTACCAGGGGGGAAATTCACCCCTCCACTTT. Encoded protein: CASGYQGGNSPLHF.

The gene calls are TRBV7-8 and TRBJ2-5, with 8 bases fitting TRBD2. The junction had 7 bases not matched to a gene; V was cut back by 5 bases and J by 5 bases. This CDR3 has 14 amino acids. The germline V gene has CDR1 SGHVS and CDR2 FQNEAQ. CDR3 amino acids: CASSATSAGETQYF. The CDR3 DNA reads TGTGCCAGCAGCGCGACTAGCGCGGGCGAGACCCAGTACTTC.

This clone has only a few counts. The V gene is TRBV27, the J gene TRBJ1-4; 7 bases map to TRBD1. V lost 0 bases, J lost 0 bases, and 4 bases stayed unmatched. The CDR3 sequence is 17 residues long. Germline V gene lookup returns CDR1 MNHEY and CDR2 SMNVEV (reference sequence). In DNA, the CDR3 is TGTGCCAGCAGTTTATCGGGACAGTTTTCAACTAATGAAAAACTGTTTTTT. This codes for CASSLSGQFSTNEKLFF.

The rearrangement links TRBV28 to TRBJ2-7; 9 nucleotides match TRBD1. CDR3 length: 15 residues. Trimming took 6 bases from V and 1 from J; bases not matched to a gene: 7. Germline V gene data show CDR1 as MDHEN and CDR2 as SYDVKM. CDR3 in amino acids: CASSDGGTGSYEQYF. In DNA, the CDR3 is TGTGCCAGCAGCGACGGGGGGACAGGGTCCTACGAGCAGTACTTC.

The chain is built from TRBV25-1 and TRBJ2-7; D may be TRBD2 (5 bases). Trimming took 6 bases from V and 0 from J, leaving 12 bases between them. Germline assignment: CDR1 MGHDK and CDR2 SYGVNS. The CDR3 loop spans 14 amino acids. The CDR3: CASSGLRSSYEQYF. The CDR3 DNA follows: TGTGCCAGCAGCGGACTGAGGAGCTCCTACGAGCAGTACTTC.

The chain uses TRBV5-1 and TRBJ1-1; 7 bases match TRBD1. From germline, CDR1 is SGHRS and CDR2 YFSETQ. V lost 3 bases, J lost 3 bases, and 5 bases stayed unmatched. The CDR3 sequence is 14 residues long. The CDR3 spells CASSSRGSDTEAFF. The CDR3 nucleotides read TGCGCCAGCAGCTCCAGGGGGAGTGACACTGAAGCTTTCTTT. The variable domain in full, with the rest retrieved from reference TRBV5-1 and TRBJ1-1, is KAGVTQTPRYLIKTRGQQVTLSCSPISGHRSVSWYQQTPGQGLQFLFEYFSETQRNKGNFPGRFSGRQFSNSRSEMNVSTLELGDSALYLCASSSRGSDTEAFFGQGTRLTVV.

The CDR3 here is CASGLLAGGPMTDTQYF. CDR3 sequence (DNA): TGCGCCAGCGGCCTACTAGCGGGAGGGCCTATGACAGATACGCAGTATTTT. The J gene is TRBJ2-3, the V gene TRBV5-1; 13 bases are a match to TRBD2. The CDR3 has 17 residues. V trimming: 7 bases; J trimming: 3 bases; junction bases outside the gene matches: 11. Germline loops: CDR1 SGHRS, CDR2 YFSETQ.

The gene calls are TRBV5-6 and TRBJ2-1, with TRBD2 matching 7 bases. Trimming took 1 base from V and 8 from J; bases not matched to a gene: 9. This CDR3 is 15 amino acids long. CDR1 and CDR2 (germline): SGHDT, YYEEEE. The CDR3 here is CASSLTSGIEDEQFF. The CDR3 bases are TGTGCCAGCAGCTTGACCAGCGGGATAGAGGATGAGCAGTTCTTC. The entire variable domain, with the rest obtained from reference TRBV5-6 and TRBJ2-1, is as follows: DAGVTQSPTHLIKTRGQQVTLRCSPKSGHDTVSWYQQALGQGPQFIFQYYEEEERQRGNFPDRFSGHQFPNYSSELNVNALLLGDSALYLCASSLTSGIEDEQFFGPGTRLTVL.

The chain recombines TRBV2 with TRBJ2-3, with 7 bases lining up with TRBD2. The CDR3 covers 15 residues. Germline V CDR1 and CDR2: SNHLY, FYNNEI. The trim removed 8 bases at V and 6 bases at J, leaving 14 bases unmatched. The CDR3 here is CASVRAAGEWDTQYF. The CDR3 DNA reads TGTGCCAGCGTAAGAGCGGCGGGAGAATGGGATACGCAGTATTTT.

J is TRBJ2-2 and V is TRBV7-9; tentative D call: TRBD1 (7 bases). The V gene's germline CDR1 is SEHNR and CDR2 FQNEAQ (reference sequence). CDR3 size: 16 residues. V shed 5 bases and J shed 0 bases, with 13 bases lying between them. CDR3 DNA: TGTGCCAGCAGCGCAGGGGGGTCAACGAACACCGGGGAGCTGTTTTTT. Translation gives CASSAGGSTNTGELFF.

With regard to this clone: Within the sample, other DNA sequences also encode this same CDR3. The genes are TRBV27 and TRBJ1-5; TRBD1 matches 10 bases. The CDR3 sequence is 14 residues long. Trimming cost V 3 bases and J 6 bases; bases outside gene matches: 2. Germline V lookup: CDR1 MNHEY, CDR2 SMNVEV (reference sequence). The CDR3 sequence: CASSFGTGVQPQHF. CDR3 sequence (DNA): TGTGCCAGCAGTTTCGGGACAGGGGTTCAGCCCCAGCATTTT.